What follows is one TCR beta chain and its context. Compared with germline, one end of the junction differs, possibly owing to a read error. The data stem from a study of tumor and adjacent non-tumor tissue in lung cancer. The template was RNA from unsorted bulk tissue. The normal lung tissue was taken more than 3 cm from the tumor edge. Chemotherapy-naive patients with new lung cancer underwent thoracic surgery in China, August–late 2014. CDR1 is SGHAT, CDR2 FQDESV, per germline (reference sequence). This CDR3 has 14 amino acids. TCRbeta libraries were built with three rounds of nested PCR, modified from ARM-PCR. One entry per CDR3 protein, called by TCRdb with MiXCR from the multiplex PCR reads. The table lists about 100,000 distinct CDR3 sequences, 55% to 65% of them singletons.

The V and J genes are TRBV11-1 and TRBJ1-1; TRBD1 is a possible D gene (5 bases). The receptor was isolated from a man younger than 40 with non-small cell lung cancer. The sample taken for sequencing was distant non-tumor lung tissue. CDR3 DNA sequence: TGTGTCAACAGCCGGGACCTGAAGAACACCGAAGCTTTCTTT. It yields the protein CVNSRDLKNTEAFF.